The T cell receptor beta chain under discussion was sequenced for a study of cytotoxic CD8 clonotypes in ibrutinib-treated CLL. Study-wide context: The authors obtained response samples at a median of about 12 months of treatment, range 6 to 36.

Study observations and caveats: Contraction or stability on treatment was seen for public clonotypes, which were uncommon. Clonality was elevated at ibrutinib response and had returned toward baseline at progression.

Target depth was 1 in 200,000 to 1 in 1 million T cells, about 10x per clonotype. Assay: immunoSEQ multiplex PCR; the TCRdb copy retains only in-frame clones and omits some. The sample comprises about 49,000 clones, approximately 50% of which are singletons, and 30% to 35% rests with the top ten. There are 14 residues in the CDR3. From germline, CDR1 is LGHNA and CDR2 YNFKEQ. V lost 3 bases to trimming and J lost 0 bases, with 8 bases between them. This clone occurred a few times. The antigen remains unidentified. The source material was PBMCs, sampled after 12 months of ibrutinib treatment. The chain uses TRBV4-2 and TRBJ1-1; D ambiguous. The receptor was derived from a human donor with chronic lymphocytic leukemia. CDR3 DNA: TGTGCCAGCAGCCAGAGAGGCCTGAACACTGAAGCTTTCTTT. Translating gives CASSQRGLNTEAFF.